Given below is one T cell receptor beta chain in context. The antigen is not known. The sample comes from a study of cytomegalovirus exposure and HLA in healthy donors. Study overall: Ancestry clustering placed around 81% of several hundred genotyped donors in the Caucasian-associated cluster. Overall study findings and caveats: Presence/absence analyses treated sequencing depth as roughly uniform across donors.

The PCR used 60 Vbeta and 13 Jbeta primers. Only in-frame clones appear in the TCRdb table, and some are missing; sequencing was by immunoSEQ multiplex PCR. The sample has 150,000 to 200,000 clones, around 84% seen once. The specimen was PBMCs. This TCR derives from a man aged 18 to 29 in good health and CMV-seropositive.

CDR3 nucleotide sequence: TGTGCCAGCAGCTTAGAGGGACAGGGGGTTTACGAGCAGTACTTC. It is translated as CASSLEGQGVYEQYF. The chain is built from TRBV13 and TRBJ2-7; 11 bases fit TRBD1. CDR1 and CDR2 (germline): PRHDT, FYEKMQ (reference sequence). The CDR3 extends over 15 amino acids. The ends lost 1 base at V and 4 bases at J; junction bases unmatched: 3.